These 11 T cell receptor beta chains originate from one sample sequenced in a study of neurological immune-mediated disorders. A single record per CDR3 protein comes from TCRdb applying MiXCR to the 5' RACE reads. The table has 55,000 to 65,000 distinct CDR3 sequences, around a tenth seen once; the top ten hold more than 6.5%. Time point here: longitudinal time-point 1 (baseline). Sequenced: PBMCs. The receptors were sampled from a male donor with HTLV-1-associated myelopathy (HAM/TSP).

The chain uses TRBV2 and TRBJ2-5; TRBD2 matches 8 bases. The germline gives CDR1 SNHLY, CDR2 FYNNEI. V shed 5 bases and J 5 bases; nucleotides not matched to a gene: 7. CDR3 length equals 14 residues. As DNA, the CDR3 is TGTGCCAGCAGTTCGGGGGGGCCGGGGGAGACCCAGTACTTC. This codes for CASSSGGPGETQYF.

This clonotype appeared many times. The chain links TRBV29-1 to TRBJ2-2, with D perhaps matching TRBD1 (5 bases). This CDR3 has 12 amino acids. With 4 bases removed from V and 4 bases from J, the gap between germline ends came to 7 bases. The germline V gene has CDR1 SQVTM and CDR2 ANQGSEA. This chain's CDR3 is CSVGRATGELFF. CDR3 in DNA: TGCAGCGTTGGCAGGGCCACCGGGGAGCTGTTTTTT.

This clonotype was counted ten times or more. This chain uses TRBV5-1 with TRBJ2-5; D is undetermined. The CDR3 is made up of 15 amino acids. V dropped 4 bases and J dropped 2 bases, with 15 bases sitting between them. Germline CDR1 is SGHRS and CDR2 is YFSETQ. CDR3 sequence reads: CASSRSHPPQETQYF. In DNA form, the CDR3 reads TGCGCCAGCAGCAGGTCCCATCCTCCTCAAGAGACCCAGTACTTC. The entire variable domain, with the rest obtained from reference TRBV5-1 and TRBJ2-5, is as follows: KAGVTQTPRYLIKTRGQQVTLSCSPISGHRSVSWYQQTPGQGLQFLFEYFSETQRNKGNFPGRFSGRQFSNSRSEMNVSTLELGDSALYLCASSRSHPPQETQYFGPGTRLLVL.

This clonotype was found many times. V is TRBV7-2 and J is TRBJ2-7; TRBD1 matches 8 bases. In germline, CDR1 is SGHTA, CDR2 FQGNSA. CDR3 length equals 15 residues. V was clipped by 1 base and J by 7 bases; unmatched bases: 9. The CDR3 reads CASSLGGQGADEQYF. Written as DNA, the CDR3 is TGTGCCAGCAGCTTAGGGGGGCAGGGGGCGGATGAGCAGTACTTC.

This clonotype was counted at least ten times. The chain joins TRBV5-1 to TRBJ2-1; the D is unclear. V lost 4 bases and J lost 7, with 21 bases in between. The CDR3 spans 16 residues. The germline gives CDR1 SGHRS, CDR2 YFSETQ. CDR3 sequence reads: CASSPLTGLPVNEQFF. DNA for the CDR3: TGCGCCAGCAGCCCCCTAACCGGCCTTCCCGTAAATGAGCAGTTCTTC.

This clonotype was seen many times. The chain recombines TRBV5-5 with TRBJ1-1; D uncertain. The CDR3 sequence is 14 residues long. The V end lost 4 bases, the J end lost 4 bases, and 14 bases lay between the germline ends. Looked up from germline, CDR1 is SGHKS and CDR2 is YYEKEE (reference sequence). The CDR3 DNA is TGTGCCAGCAGCCCACTTCCCGATGGCACTGAAGCTTTCTTT. Protein product: CASSPLPDGTEAFF.

The chain is built from TRBV5-1 and TRBJ2-7, with 8 bases identical to TRBD1. Germline V gene data show CDR1 as SGHRS and CDR2 as YFSETQ. The CDR3 covers 15 residues. V gave up 0 bases and J gave up 5 bases; unmatched junction bases: 7. DNA of the CDR3: TGCGCCAGCAGCTTGGAGGCAGGGGGCAAGGACGAGCAGTACTTC. Translated, it gives CASSLEAGGKDEQYF.

Many counts were recorded for this clonotype. The CDR3 is CASSNQATGTDTQYF. In DNA, the CDR3 is TGCGCCAGCAGCAACCAAGCCACCGGCACAGATACGCAGTATTTT. The chain couples TRBV5-1 to TRBJ2-3; D ambiguous. CDR3 length equals 15 residues. V was cut by 4 bases and J by 1 base, with 13 bases left in between. Germline V gene data show CDR1 as SGHRS and CDR2 as YFSETQ.

There are many counts of this clonotype. V usage is TRBV2 and J usage is TRBJ2-1; 7 bases are shared with TRBD2. The germline CDR1 and CDR2 sequences are SNHLY and FYNNEI. CDR3 length equals 14 residues. V gave up 6 bases and J gave up 4 bases; unmatched junction bases: 6. CDR3 DNA sequence: TGTGCCAGCAGAGCCCCGGGACTATACAATGAGCAGTTCTTC. Its protein product is CASRAPGLYNEQFF.

Concerning this clonotype itself: At one end, the junction sequence differs from germline, possibly due to a read error. The genes are TRBV11-3 and TRBJ1-4; TRBD1 agrees at 8 bases. This CDR3 region has 14 residues. Per the germline V gene, CDR1 is SGHNT and CDR2 is YENEEA. CDR3 sequence: CVSSTRTGKEKLFF. For the CDR3, the DNA is TGTGTCAGCAGCACCCGGACAGGGAAAGAAAAACTGTTTTTT.

On this clonotype: At one of its ends the junction is not consistent with the germline gene, which may arise from a read error. The chain has TRBV18 and TRBJ1-1; unclear D gene. Germline CDR1 reads KGHSH; CDR2 reads LQKENI. The CDR3 sequence is 15 residues long. DNA for the CDR3: TGTGCCAGCTCACCGAGGAGTGGGGATGTGACTGGAGCTTTCTTT. Translation gives CASSPRSGDVTGAFF.